This T cell receptor (beta chain) was retrieved from a study of cytomegalovirus exposure and HLA in healthy donors. Germline V gene lookup returns CDR1 MNHEY and CDR2 SVGAGI. There are 12 residues in the CDR3. V was clipped by 4 bases and J by 5 bases, with 8 bases between them. This clone was counted a few times. Primers for the PCR totalled 60 Vbeta and 13 Jbeta. The repertoire was sequenced with immunoSEQ multiplex PCR; TCRdb's copy has only in-frame clones and lacks some. The sample consists of approximately 150,000 clones, around four fifths of them appearing once. The chain employs TRBV6-5 and TRBJ1-2, with a possible D match to TRBD1 (5 bases). Sample: PBMCs. This sequence originates from a woman aged 60-75 years in good health and CMV-seropositive. CDR3 nucleotide sequence: TGTGCCAGCAGTTCTCAGGGATATGGCTACACCTTC. Its translation is CASSSQGYGYTF.